This T cell receptor (beta chain) stems from a study of regulatory T cells in long-lasting Graves disease. Note on this clonotype: Its specificity is unknown.

Time point in this sample: newly diagnosed GD, antithyroid drugs for less than 3 months. With RNA extracted from PBMCs as input, the TCR library was made. Study observations and caveats: With persistent disease, TRBV28, TRBJ1-2 and TRBJ2-5 were the favored segments. With approximately 2,800 shared public clonotypes, persistent patients exceeded new patients, who shared about a thousand.

Arm-PCR of CDR3 regions with iRepertoire HTBI primers generated TCR beta libraries. Each CDR3 protein is one row after TCRdb ran MiXCR on the multiplex PCR reads. The data show fewer than 550,000 distinct CDR3 sequences, about a sixth seen once. The junction had 18 bases not matched to a gene; V was cut back by 3 bases and J by 6 bases. From germline, CDR1 is MNHGY and CDR2 SVAAGI. The CDR3 runs to 18 residues. The sample was also linked to a second study, of T cells in Graves' hyperthyroidism and ophthalmopathy. Turning to that study: An initial round of RT-PCR targeting the TCR CDR3 relied on the HTBI primer set.

The sequencing here drew on peripheral blood mononuclear cells (PBMCs), taken at new diagnosis, from a patient treated with antithyroid drugs. The TCR originated in a woman between 18 and 30 years old with Graves disease. The V gene is TRBV6-9, the J gene TRBJ2-7; 9 bases are shared with TRBD1. DNA for the CDR3: TGTGCCAGCAGTTACCACCGCCCGGGACAGGGTATTCCCCTCGAGCAGTACTTC. Translated: CASSYHRPGQGIPLEQYF.